The source of this TCR beta chain is a study of cytomegalovirus exposure and HLA in healthy donors. The assay was immunoSEQ multiplex PCR, and TCRdb's table has in-frame clones only and misses some. The repertoire holds under 250,000 clones, 70% to 90% seen once, with roughly 5.7% in the top ten. The length of the CDR3 is 14 residues. Germline V lookup: CDR1 MGHRA, CDR2 YSYEKL. The ends were cut back, 0 bases at V and 5 bases at J, with 10 bases in the middle. The chain is built from TRBV4-1 and TRBJ1-1; D remains ambiguous. Sequencing was carried out using PBMCs. This receptor was identified in a young woman in good health and CMV-seronegative. This CDR3 is CASSQEELGTEAFF. The CDR3 DNA reads TGCGCCAGCAGCCAAGAGGAATTGGGGACTGAAGCTTTCTTT.